This record looks at one T cell receptor (beta chain) sequence and its context. Its antigen remains unidentified. The data stem from a study of identical twins. Study observations and caveats: Twins' excess sharing was less marked for out-of-frame beta sequences. Cord blood beta clonotypes present at high abundance carried fewer insertions; no such pattern appeared in memory repertoires.

The germline gives CDR1 LGHNA, CDR2 YNFKEQ. V gave up 4 bases and J gave up 6 bases; unmatched junction bases: 10. The CDR3 contains 16 residues. Template switching supplied a universal primer site; unique molecular identifiers were carried on the cDNA. A single record per CDR3 protein comes from TCRdb applying MiXCR to the 5' RACE reads. Among about 900,000 distinct CDR3 sequences listed, about 12% were seen once. These same records also appear under a second study, on yellow fever vaccine responses in identical twins.

The chain is built from TRBV4-2 and TRBJ2-1; 9 nucleotides agree with TRBD2. The origin of this receptor is a woman younger than 30 in good health. Input material: PBMCs. CDR3 nucleotides: TGTGCCAGCAGCCGCCAAAGCGGACTAGCGTCCAATGAGCAGTTCTTC. This gives the protein CASSRQSGLASNEQFF.